The 14 T cell receptor beta chains below all came from one sample that was sequenced in a study of T cell clones after liver transplantation. Data came from immunoSEQ multiplex PCR; TCRdb stores just in-frame clones and leaves some out. Found here are some 23,000 clones, 55% to 75% of them singletons; the top ten hold roughly 3.1%. The sample here was CD4+ T cells from blood, taken before liver transplant. These receptors all stem from a human donor who received a liver transplant.

The chain combines TRBV5-4 with TRBJ2-3; perhaps TRBD1 as D (6 bases). With 4 bases removed from V and 2 bases from J, the gap between germline ends came to 11 bases. The CDR3 length is 14 residues. Germline V gene lookup returns CDR1 SGHNT and CDR2 YYREEE (reference sequence). The DNA of the CDR3 is TGTGCCAGCAGCCCGGACAGCTACACAGATACGCAGTATTTT. Translated: CASSPDSYTDTQYF.

The rearrangement joins TRBV5-6 to TRBJ2-7; D gene unclear. The length of the CDR3 is 16 residues. Between the trimmed V and J ends, which lost 5 bases and 4 bases, there was a span of 22 bases. Germline CDR1 SGHDT, CDR2 YYEEEE. The CDR3 reads CASRVTGGQPGYEQYV. CDR3 in DNA: TGTGCCAGCAGGGTAACGGGCGGCCAGCCCGGTTACGAGCAGTACGTC.

The rearrangement joins TRBV7-2 to TRBJ2-7, with D unclear. Germline values: CDR1 SGHTA, CDR2 FQGNSA. The CDR3 runs to 16 residues. The V gene lost 4 bases and the J gene lost 0 bases, with 16 bases spanning the gap. CDR3 sequence (DNA): TGTGCCAGCAGCTCCGGTAACCTCCTTCTCTCCTACGAGCAGTACTTC. Translating it yields CASSSGNLLLSYEQYF.

This clone was found a few times. The J gene is TRBJ1-6, the V gene TRBV5-1, with D hard to call. Deletions cut 2 bases from V and 0 bases from J, with 6 bases between. Germline V lookup: CDR1 SGHRS, CDR2 YFSETQ. This CDR3 has 15 residues. CDR3 residues: CASSFQSSYNSPLHF. The CDR3, as DNA: TGCGCCAGCAGCTTTCAGAGCTCCTATAATTCACCCCTCCACTTT.

The J gene is TRBJ1-2, the V gene TRBV4-2; 7 nucleotides line up with TRBD1. Trimming cost V 3 bases and J 8 bases; bases outside gene matches: 15. Germline-derived CDR1 and CDR2 are LGHNA and YNFKEQ. The CDR3 spans 16 residues. The CDR3 protein is CASSQEIDRAPRGYTF. The CDR3 DNA reads as TGTGCCAGCAGCCAGGAGATCGACAGGGCCCCGCGGGGCTACACCTTC.

The rearrangement uses TRBV9 and TRBJ2-2; 11 bases are shared with TRBD2. Trimming cost V 4 bases and J 2 bases; bases outside gene matches: 16. Germline-derived CDR1 and CDR2 are SGDLS and YYNGEE. The length of the CDR3 is 20 residues. DNA of the CDR3: TGTGCCAGCAGCCCGGCGGGGGAACTAGCGGGAGACTTCAACACCGGGGAGCTGTTTTTT. Protein product: CASSPAGELAGDFNTGELFF.

This chain joins TRBV28 and TRBJ2-3; the D call may be TRBD1 or TRBD2 (6 bases each). V was clipped by 5 bases and J by 4 bases, with 19 bases between them. CDR3 length: 16 residues. From germline, CDR1 is MDHEN and CDR2 SYDVKM. CDR3 sequence (DNA): TGTGCCAGCAGTGAGGCGGGACCCCCAGGGGCAGATACGCAGTATTTT. Its translation: CASSEAGPPGADTQYF.

In its sample, this clone was seen once. The J gene is TRBJ1-2, the V gene TRBV28; no reliable D call. The CDR3 extends over 12 amino acids. V was shortened by 5 bases and J by 4 bases, with 8 bases between the two germline ends. Germline CDR1 reads MDHEN; CDR2 reads SYDVKM. CDR3 nucleotide sequence: TGTGCCAGCAGTCCCGCCGGCTATGGCTACACCTTC. It translates to CASSPAGYGYTF.

The CDR3 sequence is CASSLGTGTSGIQETQYF. CDR3 DNA: TGTGCCAGCAGCTTGGGAACCGGGACTAGCGGGATCCAAGAGACCCAGTACTTC. The chain links TRBV5-8 to TRBJ2-5, with 13 positions matching TRBD2. V lost 0 bases to trimming and J lost 1 base; unmatched junction nucleotides: 6. CDR1 SGHTS and CDR2 YDEGEE come from the germline V gene. The CDR3 spans 18 residues.

The chain is built from TRBV4-1 and TRBJ2-3, with D unclear. V lost 5 bases and J 4 bases, leaving 25 bases between the germline ends. Germline V gene data show CDR1 as MGHRA and CDR2 as YSYEKL. There are 18 residues in the CDR3. The CDR3: CASSEGRAVRSLSDTQYF. For the CDR3, the DNA is TGCGCCAGCAGCGAAGGAAGGGCGGTACGAAGTTTATCAGATACGCAGTATTTT.

This sequence joins TRBV19 and TRBJ2-5; D call uncertain. The germline V and J ends were trimmed by 8 bases and 3 bases, with 10 bases remaining between them. This CDR3 spans 12 amino acids. CDR1 LNHDA and CDR2 SQIVND come from the germline V gene (reference sequence). CDR3: CASGVGEETQYF. The DNA for the CDR3 is TGTGCCAGTGGGGTTGGAGAAGAGACCCAGTACTTC.

This clone was seen only a few times. This sequence joins TRBV27 and TRBJ1-5; D unresolved. The CDR3 consists of 10 residues. The V end was cut by 6 bases, the J end by 5 bases, with 2 bases between. Germline loops: CDR1 MNHEY, CDR2 SMNVEV (reference sequence). The CDR3 DNA follows: TGTGCCAGCAGACATCAGCCCCAGCATTTT. Its protein is CASRHQPQHF.

The rearrangement joins TRBV5-1 to TRBJ1-1; 7 positions match TRBD1. CDR1 and CDR2 from the germline V gene are SGHRS and YFSETQ. V was pared by 7 bases and J by 1 base, with 7 bases of the junction left unmatched. The CDR3 has 14 amino acids. The CDR3 sequence: CASYTTGRNTEAFF. CDR3 nucleotide sequence: TGCGCCAGCTACACGACAGGGAGGAACACTGAAGCTTTCTTT.

The table lists this clone with a few counts. This rearrangement joins TRBV7-9 to TRBJ1-1; perhaps TRBD1 as D (5 bases). Trimming took 2 bases from V and 6 from J, leaving 13 bases between them. Germline-derived CDR1 and CDR2 are SEHNR and FQNEAQ (reference sequence). The CDR3 is 14 amino acids. CDR3 in amino acids: CASSLRGDEAEAFF. The CDR3 DNA reads as TGTGCCAGCAGCTTACGAGGGGACGAGGCTGAAGCTTTCTTT.